The 8 T cell receptor beta chains in this list originate from one sample, sequenced in a study of T cells expressing NK-cell markers. Following a re-call of the 5' RACE reads, TCRdb has one entry per CDR3 protein and lacks DNA. This sample's clone table lists 300,000 to 450,000 distinct CDR3 sequences. The source material was blood T cells: a sorted CD56 or NKG2C T cell subset, CD4+ or CD8+ T cells, or bulk PBMC T cells (not recorded which). These receptor sequences come from a man between 18 and 69 years old in good health.

The chain is built from TRBV12-3 or TRBV12-4 and TRBJ2-2; checking the TCRdb D call of TRBD2 is not possible without DNA. There are 14 residues in the CDR3. The CDR3 loop is CASSYGTRAGELFF.

The chain uses TRBV2 and TRBJ2-2; the D gene TCRdb calls, TRBD2, cannot be checked with no DNA. CDR1 and CDR2 (germline): SNHLY, FYNNEI. This CDR3 is 15 amino acids long. CDR3 sequence reads: CASSEVAGVTGELFF.

This chain uses TRBV20-1 with TRBJ1-1; the TRBD1 assignment by TCRdb is unverifiable without DNA. The V gene's germline CDR1 is DFQATT and CDR2 SNEGSKA (reference sequence). This CDR3 contains 13 residues. The CDR3: CSALQGAEAEAFF.

The rearrangement links TRBV10-3 to TRBJ2-3; as DNA is missing, the TRBD1 call by TCRdb cannot be tested. Germline V lookup: CDR1 ENHRY, CDR2 SYGVKD. The CDR3 length is 17 residues. CDR3 loop: CAISESYSGAHTDTQYF.

CDR3 loop: CASSLGGVSQPQHF. This sequence joins TRBV12-3 or TRBV12-4 and TRBJ1-5; TCRdb lists TRBD1, though no DNA is available to test this call. The CDR3 length is 14 residues.

The rearrangement uses TRBV11-1 and TRBJ1-1; TCRdb's D call of TRBD1 is untestable without DNA. From germline, CDR1 is SGHAT and CDR2 FQDESV (reference sequence). This CDR3 has 14 amino acids. The CDR3: CASSLYSRGTEAFF. Complete variable domain (other parts from reference TRBV11-1 and TRBJ1-1): EAEVAQSPRYKITEKSQAVAFWCDPISGHATLYWYRQILGQGPELLVQFQDESVVDDSQLPKDRFSAERLKGVDSTLKIQPAELGDSAMYLCASSLYSRGTEAFFGQGTRLTVV.

The rearrangement joins TRBV12-3 or TRBV12-4 to TRBJ2-7; TCRdb lists TRBD1, though no DNA is available to test this call. The CDR3 loop spans 15 amino acids. CDR3 loop: CASSSPGTGGNEQYF.

The chain couples TRBV12-3 or TRBV12-4 to TRBJ2-7; the TCRdb D gene call, TRBD1, has no DNA to confirm it. The CDR3 is made up of 13 amino acids. CDR3: CASSRGQGGEQYF.